This T cell receptor (beta chain) was sequenced during a study of read filtering for tumor transcriptome and immune sequencing. Study overall: The cohort had some 16 men and approximately 13 women aged roughly 40 to 80, mean about 66 years. Revised staging placed fewer than ten patients in R-ISS I, 15 to 20 in II, about 7 in III. DNase treatment preceded whole-transcriptome library preparation.

J lost 5 bases, V lost 6 bases, and 6 bases had no gene match. CDR1 DFQATT and CDR2 SNEGSKA come from the germline V gene (reference sequence). The CDR3 is 12 amino acids. Study-level findings and limits: RNA-seq captured clonotypes less deeply and reliably than IR-seq.

The sample holds many counts of this clonotype. Its target is not known. The library was built from about 400 ng RNA with molecular barcoded adaptors for alpha/delta and beta/gamma chains. One entry per CDR3 protein results from TCRdb running MiXCR on the reads. The sample includes around 130,000 distinct CDR3 sequences, around 13% seen only once; the top ten take more than 6.5%. The sequencing sample was made of a population of CD138-negative cells sorted from bone marrow. This sequence originates from a donor at least 40 years old with multiple myeloma. The chain employs TRBV20-1 and TRBJ1-2, with 7 positions matching TRBD1. CDR3 DNA: TGCAGTGCCCACAGGGGCGGGTATGGCTACACCTTC. This translates into CSAHRGGYGYTF.